These 30 T cell receptor beta chains were all obtained from the same sample, sequenced in a study of blood T cell repertoires in COVID-19 (dated by TCRdb to 2019 to 2021). Library preparation employed the immunoSEQ multiplex PCR assay. Sourced from immuneACCESS, this table was stored by TCRdb with only in-frame sequences that have V and J called. A share of the clones is absent; for the studies checked, an unresolved V gene accounts for under half, and the remainder has no known explanation. The sample yields 210,000 or so clones; 85% to 90% were counted once. The ten top clones hold 2.7% of the sample. Specimen: peripheral blood. Receptors were obtained from a woman aged 55-75 years with acute or convalescent COVID-19.

The chain carries TRBV14 and TRBJ2-3; tentatively, D is TRBD2 (6 bases). The CDR3 spans 17 residues. Trimming left V 0 bases short and J 2 bases short, with 15 bases between. Germline CDR1 and CDR2: SGHDN and FVKESK. CDR3 residues: CASSQDSSVTFTDTQYF. CDR3 DNA: TGTGCCAGCAGCCAAGACTCTAGCGTGACGTTCACAGATACGCAGTATTTT.

In its sample, this clone was seen once. The V gene is TRBV6-1, the J gene TRBJ1-1; 7 bases are a match to TRBD1. The ends lost 3 bases at V and 1 base at J; junction bases unmatched: 8. Germline lookup yields CDR1 MNHNS and CDR2 SASEGT. The CDR3 covers 16 residues. The CDR3 sequence: CASSDNRGHRNTEAFF. The CDR3 region has the DNA TGTGCCAGCAGTGACAACAGGGGTCATCGGAACACTGAAGCTTTCTTT.

The chain uses TRBV5-8 and TRBJ1-2, with TRBD1 matching over 7 bases. In germline, CDR1 is SGHTS, CDR2 YDEGEE. The V gene end was trimmed by 0 bases and the J gene end by 4 bases; junction bases not matched to a gene: 6. CDR3 size: 15 residues. The chain's CDR3 is CASSLVPGQIYGYTF. In nucleotides, the CDR3 is TGTGCCAGCAGCTTGGTACCGGGACAGATCTATGGCTACACCTTC.

The chain uses TRBV28 and TRBJ2-7, with 12 bases matching TRBD2. Germline V gene data show CDR1 as MDHEN and CDR2 as SYDVKM. The trim removed 5 bases at V and 3 bases at J, leaving 5 bases unmatched. The CDR3 runs 15 residues. CDR3 residues: CASSPPGLAGYEQYF. The CDR3, as DNA: TGTGCCAGCAGTCCACCGGGACTAGCGGGCTACGAGCAGTACTTC.

V gene TRBV5-4 combines with J gene TRBJ2-2, with 8 bases matching TRBD2. The J segment lost 9 bases and the V segment lost 0 bases, leaving 4 bases of the junction unmatched. Germline lookup yields CDR1 SGHNT and CDR2 YYREEE (reference sequence). The CDR3 covers 14 residues. CDR3 bases: TGTGCCAGCAGCTTGGCGGGGGGGAGGCGGGAGCTGTTTTTT. The encoded protein is CASSLAGGRRELFF.

This clone was detected a few times. The rearrangement links TRBV7-3 to TRBJ2-7, with 9 bases matching TRBD1. The germline CDR1 and CDR2 sequences are SGHTA and FQGTGA. CDR3 size: 14 residues. J gave up 3 bases and V 4 bases, and 4 bases lay outside the gene matches. CDR3 DNA sequence: TGTGCCAGCAGCTCCGCGGGACAGGGCTACGAGCAGTACTTC. It translates to CASSSAGQGYEQYF.

The chain employs TRBV6-4 and TRBJ1-5; 7 nucleotides agree with TRBD1. The length of the CDR3 is 14 residues. Germline trimming cut 6 bases from V and 4 bases from J; bases unmatched to any gene: 6. Germline V lookup: CDR1 MRHNA, CDR2 SNTAGT. Here the CDR3 DNA reads TGTGCCAGCAGGGTTACAGGGGCTAATCAGCCCCAGCATTTT. Amino acids: CASRVTGANQPQHF.

A word on this clone: At one boundary the junction diverges from the germline segment, which might be a read error. The chain links TRBV7-7 to TRBJ2-2; possibly TRBD1 for D (5 bases). The germline V gene has CDR1 SSHAT and CDR2 FNYEAQ (reference sequence). This CDR3 is 15 amino acids long. The chain's CDR3 is CASSLSGPNTGELFF. CDR3 DNA: TGTGCTAGCAGCTTATCAGGGCCTAACACCGGGGAGCTGTTTTTT.

This clone has a single count. V is TRBV19 and J is TRBJ2-2; D gene uncertain. Trimming took 4 bases from V and 4 from J, leaving 13 bases between them. The germline CDR1 and CDR2 sequences are LNHDA and SQIVND (reference sequence). The CDR3 loop spans 15 amino acids. CDR3 in amino acids: CASSNGLPSTGELFF. The CDR3 nucleotides are TGTGCCAGTAGTAATGGCTTACCCTCCACCGGGGAGCTGTTTTTT.

The chain uses TRBV24-1 and TRBJ2-1; unclear D gene. The CDR3 has 13 residues. V was clipped by 4 bases and J by 8 bases, with 11 bases between them. Germline CDR1 and CDR2: KGHDR and SFDVKD. This CDR3 is CATSDPPQDEQFF. CDR3 coding DNA: TGTGCCACCAGTGACCCCCCTCAGGATGAGCAGTTCTTC.

The chain has TRBV18 and TRBJ2-7, with D maybe TRBD2 (7 bases). Germline CDR1 is KGHSH and CDR2 is LQKENI. The CDR3 covers 16 residues. V lost 0 bases, J lost 5 bases, and 17 bases lay in between. The CDR3 is CASSPPWGGGTHEQYF. The CDR3 DNA is TGTGCCAGCTCACCACCGTGGGGAGGGGGAACCCACGAGCAGTACTTC.

The V call is TRBV7-3, the J call TRBJ2-2, with 8 bases that match TRBD2. Germline-derived CDR1 and CDR2 are SGHTA and FQGTGA. The ends lost 6 bases at V and 2 bases at J; junction bases unmatched: 5. The CDR3 totals 15 residues. The CDR3 DNA is TGTGCCAGCAGTCCGAGCGGGGGTAACACCGGGGAGCTGTTTTTT. Residues: CASSPSGGNTGELFF.

This rearrangement joins TRBV27 to TRBJ2-7; 7 bases align to TRBD2. V trimming: 6 bases; J trimming: 4 bases; junction bases outside the gene matches: 9. The CDR3 runs 14 residues. Germline values: CDR1 MNHEY, CDR2 SMNVEV (reference sequence). The CDR3 spells CASRTAGSKYEQYF. The CDR3 nucleotides read TGTGCCAGCAGAACAGCGGGAAGCAAATACGAGCAGTACTTC.

This chain links TRBV28 with TRBJ1-2; the match to TRBD1 covers 7 bases. V shed 6 bases, J shed 3 bases, and the junction held 4 bases outside the gene matches. CDR3 length equals 13 residues. Germline lookup yields CDR1 MDHEN and CDR2 SYDVKM. CDR3 nucleotides: TGTGCCAGCAGCCTGACAGGGTACTATGGCTACACCTTC. Amino acids: CASSLTGYYGYTF.

V and J are TRBV27 and TRBJ2-7; TRBD1 might be the D (5 bases). In germline, CDR1 is MNHEY, CDR2 SMNVEV (reference sequence). The CDR3 contains 11 residues. V shed 7 bases and J shed 4 bases, with 8 bases lying between them. The CDR3 DNA reads as TGTGCCAGCACCTCAGGGTACGAGCAGTACTTC. Protein sequence: CASTSGYEQYF.

This clone was detected only a few times. This same CDR3 is encoded by further DNA sequences in the sample. The chain recombines TRBV5-1 with TRBJ2-3; the D gene is possibly TRBD1 (6 bases). Germline CDR1 is SGHRS and CDR2 is YFSETQ. Trimming pared 0 bases from V and 1 base from J, leaving 6 bases between. The CDR3 loop spans 14 amino acids. CDR3 in amino acids: CASSLDRGTDTQYF. CDR3 sequence (DNA): TGCGCCAGCAGCTTGGACAGGGGCACAGATACGCAGTATTTT.

This clone has a single count. The V gene is TRBV19, the J gene TRBJ1-5; D is ambiguous. V was trimmed by 5 bases and J by 4 bases, leaving 9 bases between them. This CDR3 has 13 residues. In germline, CDR1 is LNHDA, CDR2 SQIVND (reference sequence). Here the CDR3 reads CASSPVLNQPQHF. The CDR3, as DNA: TGTGCCAGTAGTCCCGTTTTAAATCAGCCCCAGCATTTT.

The chain carries TRBV7-2 and TRBJ1-6, with 7 bases that match TRBD1. J gave up 6 bases and V 6 bases, and 8 bases lay outside the gene matches. The germline gives CDR1 SGHTA, CDR2 FQGNSA. The CDR3 is 15 residues long. The CDR3 bases are TGTGCCAGCAGTGACTCCGGGACAGTTAATTCACCCCTCCACTTT. It specifies CASSDSGTVNSPLHF.

CDR3 sequence: CASISGGPGTEAFF. Written as DNA, the CDR3 is TGTGCCAGCATCTCCGGAGGCCCGGGTACTGAAGCTTTCTTT. The rearrangement links TRBV7-9 to TRBJ1-1; no clear D gene. Germline-derived CDR1 and CDR2 are SEHNR and FQNEAQ (reference sequence). The CDR3 contains 14 residues. Trimming took 7 bases from V and 5 from J, leaving 17 bases between them.

The chain joins TRBV10-3 to TRBJ1-5; 9 nucleotides line up with TRBD1. V gave up 6 bases and J gave up 4 bases; unmatched junction bases: 7. Per germline, CDR1 ENHRY and CDR2 SYGVKD. CDR3 length: 15 residues. CDR3 amino acids: CAISTGGGRNQPQHF. The CDR3 DNA follows: TGTGCCATCAGCACAGGGGGCGGAAGAAATCAGCCCCAGCATTTT.

The rearrangement joins TRBV29-1 to TRBJ1-1; D is undetermined. V lost 0 bases and J 8 bases, leaving 7 bases between the germline ends. Germline CDR1 reads SQVTM; CDR2 reads ANQGSEA. This CDR3 contains 11 residues. The CDR3 sequence: CSVEEWQEAFF. CDR3 DNA: TGCAGCGTTGAAGAGTGGCAGGAAGCTTTCTTT.

The chain recombines TRBV4-2 with TRBJ2-3; D gene uncertain. This CDR3 contains 19 residues. The V end lost 0 bases, the J end lost 6 bases, and 25 bases lay between the germline ends. The germline V gene encodes CDR1 LGHNA and CDR2 YNFKEQ. The CDR3 sequence: CASSQESPALRFALDTQYF. DNA of the CDR3: TGTGCCAGCAGCCAAGAGTCCCCCGCTCTCAGGTTTGCACTGGATACGCAGTATTTT.

This clone was detected only a few times. The J gene is TRBJ1-2, the V gene TRBV2; maybe TRBD1 (6 bases). In germline, CDR1 is SNHLY, CDR2 FYNNEI. This CDR3 is built from 14 residues. V lost 8 bases to trimming and J lost 3 bases, with 16 bases between them. The CDR3: CASLRGGRDYGYTF. The DNA of the CDR3 is TGTGCCAGCCTCCGAGGGGGAAGGGACTATGGCTACACCTTC.

CDR3: CASTGFQETQYF. CDR3 bases: TGTGCCAGCACGGGATTCCAAGAGACCCAGTACTTC. The V and J genes are TRBV6-5 and TRBJ2-5; D is possibly TRBD2 (5 bases). V was shortened by 7 bases and J by 1 base, with 7 bases between the two germline ends. The CDR3 runs to 12 residues. The germline gives CDR1 MNHEY, CDR2 SVGAGI.

This clone was observed a single time. The J gene is TRBJ2-3, the V gene TRBV29-1; D is perhaps TRBD1 (5 bases). The V end was cut by 1 base, the J end by 4 bases, with 12 bases between. The CDR3 runs 14 residues. CDR1 SQVTM and CDR2 ANQGSEA come from the germline V gene. CDR3 nucleotide sequence: TGCAGCGTTGAAGCAGGTGGGGCACCAGATACGCAGTATTTT. Translation: CSVEAGGAPDTQYF.

The rearrangement uses TRBV7-2 and TRBJ2-1, with 7 bases lining up with TRBD1. Germline V gene sequence: CDR1 SGHTA, CDR2 FQGNSA. Trimming cost V 5 bases and J 3 bases; bases outside gene matches: 10. The CDR3 extends over 16 amino acids. The CDR3 coding sequence is TGTGCCAGCAGCATCCGACAGGGTGGGTTCTACAATGAGCAGTTCTTC. Translating it yields CASSIRQGGFYNEQFF.

This chain joins TRBV9 and TRBJ1-2; D is undetermined. Per germline, CDR1 SGDLS and CDR2 YYNGEE. The V gene lost 0 bases and the J gene lost 7 bases, with 13 bases spanning the gap. The CDR3 contains 14 residues. The CDR3 DNA sequence: TGTGCCAGCAGCGTAGGTGGGGAGTTTGGTGGCTACACCTTC. Translated: CASSVGGEFGGYTF.

The V and J genes are TRBV6-2 or TRBV6-3 and TRBJ1-1; D not resolved. CDR3 length equals 13 residues. Germline loops: CDR1 MNHEY, CDR2 SVGEGT. Trimming stripped 6 bases from V and 5 bases from J, with 13 bases between. CDR3 bases: TGTGCCAGCAGCGAGGATCGAGGGACTGAAGCTTTCTTT. This encodes CASSEDRGTEAFF.

J is TRBJ2-3 and V is TRBV29-1, with D possibly being TRBD2 (5 bases). V lost 7 bases and J lost 2, with 13 bases in between. CDR3 length: 13 residues. The V gene's germline CDR1 is SQVTM and CDR2 ANQGSEA. DNA for the CDR3: TGCAGCGCGGGGTTGAGGGTCACAGATACGCAGTATTTT. It yields the protein CSAGLRVTDTQYF.

For this clone: A much larger clone sits a single nucleotide away, making a read error possible. The sample holds other DNA sequences that translate to the same CDR3. The rearrangement joins TRBV7-6 to TRBJ1-3; tentatively, D is TRBD1 (6 bases). Germline V gene sequence: CDR1 SGHVS, CDR2 FNYEAQ. There are 18 residues in the CDR3. Trimming took 5 bases from V and 0 from J, leaving 20 bases between them. CDR3 region: CASSTPTGGDSSGNTIYF. The CDR3, as DNA: TGTGCCAGCAGCACCCCGACTGGGGGCGACTCCTCTGGAAACACCATATATTTT.